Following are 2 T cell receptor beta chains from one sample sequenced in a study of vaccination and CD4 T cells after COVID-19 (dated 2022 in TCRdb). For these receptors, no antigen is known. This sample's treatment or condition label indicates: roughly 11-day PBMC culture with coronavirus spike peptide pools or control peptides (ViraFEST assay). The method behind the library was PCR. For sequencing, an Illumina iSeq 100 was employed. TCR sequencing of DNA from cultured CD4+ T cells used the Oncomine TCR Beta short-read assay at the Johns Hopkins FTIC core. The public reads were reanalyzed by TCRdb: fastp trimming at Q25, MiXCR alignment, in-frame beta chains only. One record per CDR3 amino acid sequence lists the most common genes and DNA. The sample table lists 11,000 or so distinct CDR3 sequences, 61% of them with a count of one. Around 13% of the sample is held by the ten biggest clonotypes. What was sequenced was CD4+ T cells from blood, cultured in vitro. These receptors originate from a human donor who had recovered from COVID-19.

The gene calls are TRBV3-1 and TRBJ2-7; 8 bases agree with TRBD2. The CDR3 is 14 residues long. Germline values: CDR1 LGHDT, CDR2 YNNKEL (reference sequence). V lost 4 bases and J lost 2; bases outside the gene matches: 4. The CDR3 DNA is TGTGCCAGCAGCCTAGCGGGAATAGCCTACGAGCAGTACTTC. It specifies CASSLAGIAYEQYF.

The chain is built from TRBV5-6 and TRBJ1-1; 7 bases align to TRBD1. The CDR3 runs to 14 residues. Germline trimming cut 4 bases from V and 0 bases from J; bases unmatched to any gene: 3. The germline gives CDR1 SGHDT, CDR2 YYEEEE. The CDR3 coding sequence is TGTGCCAGCAGCACGACAGGGATGAACACTGAAGCTTTCTTT. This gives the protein CASSTTGMNTEAFF. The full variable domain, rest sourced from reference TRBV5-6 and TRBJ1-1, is DAGVTQSPTHLIKTRGQQVTLRCSPKSGHDTVSWYQQALGQGPQFIFQYYEEEERQRGNFPDRFSGHQFPNYSSELNVNALLLGDSALYLCASSTTGMNTEAFFGQGTRLTVV.